A selection of T cell receptor beta chains follows, all from one sample in a study of regulatory T cells. Some clones are missing from TCRdb's copy, which holds only in-frame ones; the method was immunoSEQ multiplex PCR. The data hold roughly 32,000 clones, with about 91% observed a single time. Source material: conventional CD4+ T cells sorted from blood. These receptors were collected from a person aged 18 to 35 with CD3G deficiency. The CDR3 runs from the conserved cysteine through the conserved F or W. D genes are given only for firm matches. Not all rows give a size; the values are once, few, many and, for expanded clones, a class.

TRBV5-1	NA	NA	TRBJ2-3	CASSASLSTDTQYF	TGCGCCAGCAGCGCCTCCCTAAGCACAGATACGCAGTATTTT
TRBV27	NA	NA	TRBJ2-3	CASSKRGDTQYF	TGTGCCAGCAGTAAACGAGGGGATACGCAGTATTTT
TRBV28	NA	few	TRBJ1-2	CASSPVGGGYDGYTF	TGTGCCAGCAGCCCCGTGGGGGGAGGATATGATGGCTACACCTTC
TRBV7-8	TRBD2	few	TRBJ2-7	CASSPLTSGLYEQYF	TGTGCCAGCAGCCCATTGACTAGCGGTCTCTACGAGCAGTACTTC
TRBV10-3	NA	NA	TRBJ2-2	CAIGSGTTGELFF	TGTGCCATCGGCTCGGGGACCACCGGGGAGCTGTTTTTT
TRBV7-9	TRBD2	NA	TRBJ2-1	CASSLGTVPGLGGDNEQFF	TGTGCCAGCAGCTTAGGAACTGTGCCGGGACTAGGGGGGGACAATGAGCAGTTCTTC
TRBV7-3	TRBD1	NA	TRBJ1-5	CASSLARQGGSNQPQHF	TGTGCCAGCAGCCTCGCCCGACAGGGCGGGAGCAATCAGCCCCAGCATTTT
TRBV19	NA	NA	TRBJ2-3	CASSERWAASTDTQYF	TGTGCCAGTAGCGAAAGGTGGGCCGCTAGCACAGATACGCAGTATTTT
TRBV7-2	NA	NA	TRBJ2-1	CASRHNTGEQFF	TGTGCCAGCAGACACAACACGGGAGAGCAGTTCTTC
TRBV19	TRBD2	NA	TRBJ2-3	CASSSGLAGGEDTQYF	TGTGCCAGTAGTTCCGGACTAGCGGGAGGAGAAGATACGCAGTATTTT
TRBV23-1	NA	NA	TRBJ1-3	CASSGGLPSSGNTIYF	TGCGCCAGCAGTGGCGGACTTCCGAGCTCTGGAAACACCATATATTTT
TRBV6-1	TRBD1	NA	TRBJ2-7	CASKTDRAGYEQYF	TGTGCCAGCAAGACGGACAGGGCCGGTTACGAGCAGTACTTC
TRBV5-1	NA	NA	TRBJ1-1	CASSLGMNTEAFF	TGCGCCAGCAGCTTAGGCATGAACACTGAAGCTTTCTTT
TRBV19	NA	NA	TRBJ1-5	CASSIGGYSNQPQHF	TGTGCCAGTAGTATAGGAGGTTATAGCAATCAGCCCCAGCATTTT
TRBV28	NA	once	TRBJ2-2	CASSLSGTGELFF	TGTGCCAGCAGTTTATCGGGCACCGGGGAGCTGTTTTTT
TRBV28	NA	once	TRBJ2-6	CASSRLSGANVLTF	TGTGCCAGCTCGAGGCTATCTGGGGCCAACGTCCTGACTTTC
TRBV7-2	TRBD1	NA	TRBJ1-6	CASSFRQGGSPLHF	TGTGCCAGCAGCTTTCGACAGGGCGGATCACCCCTCCACTTT
TRBV6-6	NA	NA	TRBJ2-4	CASSYRRDENIQYF	TGTGCCAGCAGTTATAGACGGGACGAAAACATTCAGTACTTC
TRBV6-1	NA	few	TRBJ2-7	CASSGGSVGKNEQYF	TGTGCCAGCAGTGGGGGGTCGGTGGGAAAAAACGAGCAGTACTTC
TRBV5-1	TRBD2	few	TRBJ2-7	CASSWGGGREQYF	TGCGCCAGCAGCTGGGGGGGAGGACGCGAGCAGTACTTC
TRBV5-1	NA	NA	TRBJ2-6	CASSPSGANVLTF	TGCGCCAGCAGCCCCAGTGGGGCCAACGTCCTGACTTTC
TRBV4-1	NA	once	TRBJ2-3	CASSQALVRTDTQYF	TGCGCCAGCAGCCAAGCTCTTGTAAGGACAGATACGCAGTATTTT
TRBV30	NA	NA	TRBJ2-2	CAWSVLRGSTGELFF	TGTGCCTGGAGTGTACTACGGGGGAGCACCGGGGAGCTGTTTTTT
TRBV28	TRBD1	NA	TRBJ2-7	CASSPEVGTGPYEQYF	TGTGCCAGCAGTCCTGAGGTGGGGACAGGACCTTACGAGCAGTACTTC
TRBV6-1	NA	NA	TRBJ2-1	CASRQGWGIYNEQFF	TGTGCCAGCAGGCAAGGATGGGGAATTTACAATGAGCAGTTCTTC
TRBV7-9	NA	NA	TRBJ2-6	CAAAVTGFSGANVLTF	TGTGCCGCCGCCGTGACAGGCTTCTCTGGGGCCAACGTCCTGACTTTC
TRBV30	NA	NA	TRBJ2-3	CAWSYGSTDTQYF	TGTGCCTGGAGTTACGGCAGCACAGATACGCAGTATTTT
TRBV5-1	NA	NA	TRBJ2-3	CASRERDTQYF	TGCGCCAGCCGGGAGAGAGATACGCAGTATTTT
TRBV6-1	NA	NA	TRBJ2-7	CASSSHRERYYEQYF	TGTGCCAGCAGTTCCCACAGGGAGAGGTACTACGAGCAGTACTTC
TRBV7-8	NA	NA	TRBJ2-3	CASSLVSRADTQYF	TGTGCCAGCAGCTTAGTTTCTAGGGCAGATACGCAGTATTTT
TRBV6-6	TRBD1	NA	TRBJ2-7	CASSSALQGTPREQYF	TGTGCCAGCAGTTCCGCCCTACAGGGGACCCCCAGGGAGCAGTACTTC